The 17 T cell receptor beta chains reported below all come from one sample, sequenced in a study of T cells in Graves' hyperthyroidism and ophthalmopathy. TCR beta CDR3 regions were amplified from RNA transcripts. The TCR CDR3 first-round RT-PCR relied on the HTBI primer set. TCRdb recomputed calls from the multiplex PCR reads with MiXCR, one row per CDR3 protein. The sample includes approximately 640,000 distinct CDR3 sequences, about 45% of them seen just once. Sequencing was carried out using peripheral blood or thyroid tissue (not recorded which). These receptors were taken from an adult man with Graves' disease, either hyperthyroidism or ophthalmopathy (not recorded which).

A remark on this clonotype: This may stem from a read error, because a much larger clone lies one nucleotide away. The J gene is TRBJ1-5, the V gene TRBV7-3; the D gene is possibly TRBD1 (5 bases). The length of the CDR3 is 15 residues. The V gene lost 2 bases and the J gene lost 3 bases, with 11 bases spanning the gap. Germline V gene data show CDR1 as SGHTA and CDR2 as FQGTGA. This chain's CDR3 is CASSLVTGLNQPQHF. CDR3 nucleotides: TGTGCCAGCAGCTTAGTCACGGGGCTCAATCAGCCCCAGCATTTT.

This clonotype was seen ten or more times. The CDR3 region is CATSDKAGNNQPQHF. CDR3 in DNA: TGTGCCACCAGTGATAAGGCAGGGAACAATCAGCCCCAGCATTTT. The genes are TRBV24-1 and TRBJ1-5, with a possible D match to TRBD1 (5 bases). There are 15 residues in the CDR3. CDR1 is KGHDR, CDR2 SFDVKD, per germline. V was trimmed by 3 bases and J by 3 bases, leaving 11 bases between them.

The J gene is TRBJ1-2, the V gene TRBV9; 7 bases map to TRBD1. Per germline, CDR1 SGDLS and CDR2 YYNGEE. CDR3 length equals 16 residues. V shed 3 bases, J shed 4 bases, and the junction held 12 bases outside the gene matches. CDR3 in amino acids: CASSAGLTGRSYGYTF. The CDR3 coding sequence is TGTGCCAGCAGCGCCGGCCTGACAGGGAGGAGCTATGGCTACACCTTC.

This clonotype was counted at least ten times. The rearrangement links TRBV25-1 to TRBJ1-4, with D unresolved. Trimming cost V 6 bases and J 3 bases, with 14 bases left between them. The germline CDR1 and CDR2 sequences are MGHDK and SYGVNS. The CDR3 sequence is 15 residues long. CDR3 nucleotides: TGTGCCAGCAGCGCTTTCATGGGTGCTAATGAAAAACTGTTTTTT. It encodes CASSAFMGANEKLFF.

The chain links TRBV20-1 to TRBJ1-6; 7 bases align to TRBD1. Trimming removed 8 bases from V and 7 bases from J; junction bases left unmatched: 5. Germline V CDR1 and CDR2: DFQATT, SNEGSKA (reference sequence). This CDR3 spans 12 amino acids. The CDR3 sequence: CSRQGPNSPLHF. The CDR3 nucleotides read TGCAGTCGACAGGGCCCGAATTCACCCCTCCACTTT.

This clonotype was seen a few times. The chain combines TRBV7-8 with TRBJ2-5, with TRBD2 matching over 10 bases. This CDR3 has 16 residues. Trimming cost V 5 bases and J 2 bases; bases outside gene matches: 8. Germline CDR1 and CDR2: SGHVS and FQNEAQ. In nucleotides, the CDR3 is TGTGCCAGCAGCCAAGATCCAGCGGGAGGGCAAGAGACCCAGTACTTC. Protein: CASSQDPAGGQETQYF.

This rearrangement joins TRBV10-3 to TRBJ2-5, with D tentatively TRBD1 or TRBD2 (5 bases each). The CDR3 covers 16 residues. CDR1 is ENHRY, CDR2 SYGVKD, per germline. V was cut by 3 bases and J by 0 bases, with 14 bases left in between. This CDR3 reads CAISELKGTYQETQYF. The CDR3 nucleotides read TGTGCCATCAGTGAACTGAAGGGGACGTACCAAGAGACCCAGTACTTC.

This sequence joins TRBV12-3 or TRBV12-4 and TRBJ1-1, with D possibly being TRBD1 (6 bases). V lost 1 base to trimming and J lost 4 bases, with 13 bases between them. The CDR3 has 15 amino acids. CDR3 DNA: TGTGCCAGCAGTTTAGTGTGGGGGCGTGTCACTGAAGCTTTCTTT. It is translated as CASSLVWGRVTEAFF.

The chain has TRBV11-3 and TRBJ2-6; weak D call: TRBD1 (5 bases). Trimming cost V 1 base and J 2 bases, with 9 bases left between them. Germline CDR1 reads SGHNT; CDR2 reads YENEEA. The CDR3 sequence is 16 residues long. CDR3 sequence reads: CASSLGAGTGANVLTF. The CDR3 DNA reads TGTGCCAGCAGCTTAGGGGCAGGGACTGGGGCCAACGTCCTGACTTTC. Drawing the rest from reference TRBV11-3 and TRBJ2-6, the complete variable domain is EAGVVQSPRYKIIEKKQPVAFWCNPISGHNTLYWYLQNLGQGPELLIRYENEEAVDDSQLPKDRFSAERLKGVDSTLKIQPAELGDSAVYLCASSLGAGTGANVLTFGAGSRLTVL.

The chain uses TRBV7-9 and TRBJ1-1, with 7 bases fitting TRBD1. V lost 5 bases, J lost 1 base, and 10 bases stayed unmatched. This CDR3 contains 16 residues. Germline V gives CDR1 SEHNR, CDR2 FQNEAQ (reference sequence). The CDR3 DNA sequence: TGTGCCAGCAGCCGGAATACCGGGACAGAGAACACTGAAGCTTTCTTT. Protein product: CASSRNTGTENTEAFF.

The V and J genes are TRBV29-1 and TRBJ1-5, with unresolved D. CDR3 size: 11 residues. Germline-derived CDR1 and CDR2 are SQVTM and ANQGSEA. The CDR3 protein is CSYGDDRPQHF. In DNA, the CDR3 is TGCAGTTACGGAGACGATCGGCCCCAGCATTTT.

This clonotype has more than one count but fewer than ten. The CDR3 nucleotides read TGTGCCAGCAGAGTAGGGACTAGCACCACCGGGGAGCTGTTTTTT. Its translation is CASRVGTSTTGELFF. V and J are TRBV6-5 and TRBJ2-2; TRBD2 agrees at 9 bases. The CDR3 has 15 amino acids. Germline V gene data show CDR1 as MNHEY and CDR2 as SVGAGI. J was trimmed by 4 bases and V by 6 bases; bases with no gene match: 6.

This clonotype has more than one count but fewer than ten. The J gene is TRBJ2-2, the V gene TRBV7-6, with D perhaps being TRBD1 or TRBD2 (5 bases each). Germline V gene sequence: CDR1 SGHVS, CDR2 FNYEAQ. Trimming took 5 bases from V and 5 from J, leaving 12 bases between them. The CDR3 is 14 amino acids. CDR3: CASSPRGGTGELFF. In DNA, the CDR3 is TGTGCCAGCAGCCCGAGGGGCGGGACCGGGGAGCTGTTTTTT.

This clonotype was observed a few times. This chain uses TRBV6-6 with TRBJ1-2; D unclear. Germline assignment: CDR1 MNHNY and CDR2 SVGAGI (reference sequence). The V end was cut by 8 bases, the J end by 8 bases, with 24 bases between. The CDR3 runs 15 residues. CDR3 coding DNA: TGTGCCAGCGATTCTAGATCGGCTCTAGCAATAGGCTACACCTTC. It is translated as CASDSRSALAIGYTF.

The rearrangement joins TRBV12-3 or TRBV12-4 to TRBJ1-2; 12 bases agree with TRBD1. The V gene end was trimmed by 6 bases and the J gene end by 7 bases; junction bases not matched to a gene: 3. The CDR3 extends over 13 amino acids. The DNA for the CDR3 is TGTGCCAGCAGGGGGACAGGGGGCTTTGGCTACACCTTC. Its translation: CASRGTGGFGYTF.

The chain uses TRBV2 and TRBJ2-7; 12 bases align to TRBD1. Trimming removed 5 bases from V and 6 bases from J; junction bases left unmatched: 5. Looked up from germline, CDR1 is SNHLY and CDR2 is FYNNEI. The CDR3 consists of 14 residues. CDR3 nucleotide sequence: TGTGCCAGCAGTTCGGGACAGGGGGCGTCCGAGCAGTACTTC. Translated, it gives CASSSGQGASEQYF.

This clonotype was detected a few times. The rearrangement links TRBV20-1 to TRBJ2-5; 8 bases match TRBD1. J gave up 2 bases and V 8 bases, and 7 bases lay outside the gene matches. The CDR3 is 13 amino acids. CDR1 is DFQATT, CDR2 SNEGSKA, per germline (reference sequence). In nucleotides, the CDR3 is TGCAGTCAGGGGGCGGGGATGCAAGAGACCCAGTACTTC. It encodes CSQGAGMQETQYF.